This T cell receptor (beta chain) was sequenced for a study of blood T cell repertoires in COVID-19. V gave up 8 bases and J gave up 4 bases; unmatched junction bases: 8. From germline, CDR1 is WSHSY and CDR2 SAAADI. This CDR3 contains 14 residues. Method: immunoSEQ multiplex PCR; TCRdb's copy keeps in-frame clones and lacks some. Of under 95,000 clones in the sample, approximately 78% are singletons; the top ten hold approximately 1.2%. Sequencing used peripheral blood. The sequence derives from a woman older than 75 with acute or convalescent COVID-19. The V and J genes are TRBV10-2 and TRBJ1-3; 7 bases map to TRBD1. Here the CDR3 DNA reads TGCGCCAGCGGGGTTACAGGGGCGGGAAACACCATATATTTT. Protein sequence: CASGVTGAGNTIYF.